Only a few counts were recorded for the clone carrying this TCR beta chain. Its antigen is currently unknown. This beta chain turned up in a library designed for alpha chains; as an off-target read, its abundance says little. This CDR3 has 14 residues. Germline lookup yields CDR1 MNHEY and CDR2 SMNVEV (reference sequence). V gave up 2 bases and J gave up 0 bases, with 5 bases separating them. MiXCR, applied by TCRdb to the 5' RACE reads, yields one record per CDR3 protein. The table has more than 1,100 distinct CDR3 sequences, 21% seen once. Indicated time point: sample taken at primary tumor resection. Whole RNA was taken from tumor, nontumor lung or frozen PBMC; it was then sequenced unsorted. These data belong to a study of spatial heterogeneity in lung cancer. Across the whole study: The count of detected beta-chain sequences consistently exceeded that of alpha-chain sequences. The study observed each unique TCR and UMI combination more than ten times on average in raw reads.

Whole-study findings and limits: Estimated coverage of tumor T cells was about 7% for alpha and about 13% for beta chains. Tumor mutation counts were tracked by expanded intratumoral alpha and beta TCR counts.

The specimen comprised lung tumor tissue, sampled at surgery. The receptor's source is a male donor with early-stage non-small cell lung cancer. The rearrangement links TRBV27 to TRBJ2-1; unclear D gene. DNA for the CDR3: TGTGCCAGCAGTTTACCAAGCTCCTACAATGAGCAGTTCTTC. Its protein is CASSLPSSYNEQFF.